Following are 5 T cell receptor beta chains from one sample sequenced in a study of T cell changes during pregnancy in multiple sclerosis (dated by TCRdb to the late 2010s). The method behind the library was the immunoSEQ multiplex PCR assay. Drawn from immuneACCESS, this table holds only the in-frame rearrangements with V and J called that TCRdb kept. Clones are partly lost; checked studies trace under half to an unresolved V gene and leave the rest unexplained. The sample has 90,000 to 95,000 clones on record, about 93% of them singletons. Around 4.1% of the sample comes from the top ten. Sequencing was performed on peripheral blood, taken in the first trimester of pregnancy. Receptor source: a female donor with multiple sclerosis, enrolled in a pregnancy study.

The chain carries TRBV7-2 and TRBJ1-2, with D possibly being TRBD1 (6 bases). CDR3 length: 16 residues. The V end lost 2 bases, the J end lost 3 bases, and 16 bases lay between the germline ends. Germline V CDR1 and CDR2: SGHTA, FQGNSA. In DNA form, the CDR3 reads TGTGCCAGCAGCTTATTCCTAGGGGGGGGCTACTATGGCTACACCTTC. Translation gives CASSLFLGGGYYGYTF.

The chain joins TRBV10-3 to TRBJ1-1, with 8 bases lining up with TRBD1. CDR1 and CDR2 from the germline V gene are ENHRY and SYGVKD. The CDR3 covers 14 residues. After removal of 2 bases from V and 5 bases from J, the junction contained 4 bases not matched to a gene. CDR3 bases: TGTGCCATCAGTGAGGCCAGGGGGCAGACTGAAGCTTTCTTT. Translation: CAISEARGQTEAFF.

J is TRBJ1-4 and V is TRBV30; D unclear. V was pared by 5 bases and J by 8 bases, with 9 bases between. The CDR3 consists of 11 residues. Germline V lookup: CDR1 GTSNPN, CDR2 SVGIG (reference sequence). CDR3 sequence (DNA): TGTGCCTGGTTCGGGGAAGAAAAACTGTTTTTT. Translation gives CAWFGEEKLFF.

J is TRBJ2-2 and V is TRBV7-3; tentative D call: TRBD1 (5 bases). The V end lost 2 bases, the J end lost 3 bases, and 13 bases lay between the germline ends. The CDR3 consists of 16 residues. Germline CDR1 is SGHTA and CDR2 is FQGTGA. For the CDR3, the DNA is TGTGCCAGCAGCTTACAGGGTAGTGGTGACACCGGGGAGCTGTTTTTT. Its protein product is CASSLQGSGDTGELFF.

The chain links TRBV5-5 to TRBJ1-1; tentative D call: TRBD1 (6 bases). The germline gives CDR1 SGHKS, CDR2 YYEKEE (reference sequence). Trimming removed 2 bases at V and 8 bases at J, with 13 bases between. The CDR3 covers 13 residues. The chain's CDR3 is CASSFPGDYEAFF. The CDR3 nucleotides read TGTGCCAGCAGCTTTCCAGGGGATTACGAAGCTTTCTTT.